Below, 19 T cell receptor beta chains from the same sample are listed, as sequenced in a study of cytomegalovirus exposure and HLA in healthy donors. The PCR ran on 60 Vbeta and 13 Jbeta primers. Repertoires were generated with immunoSEQ multiplex PCR, while TCRdb's copy carries only in-frame clones and drops some. The sample table includes 100,000 to 150,000 clones. Sequenced material: PBMCs. The receptors come from a young man in good health and CMV-seronegative.

This chain joins TRBV4-1 and TRBJ1-4; D unclear. Germline V gene sequence: CDR1 MGHRA, CDR2 YSYEKL. The germline V and J ends were trimmed by 0 bases and 0 bases, with 5 bases remaining between them. This CDR3 comprises 15 residues. In DNA form, the CDR3 reads TGCGCCAGCAGCCAAGATCCGGCAACTAATGAAAAACTGTTTTTT. Translated, it gives CASSQDPATNEKLFF.

CDR3 region: CAWRVGTGANYGYTF. As DNA, the CDR3 is TGTGCCTGGAGGGTCGGGACAGGAGCTAACTATGGCTACACCTTC. The J gene is TRBJ1-2, the V gene TRBV30; 8 positions match TRBD1. The CDR3 is made up of 15 amino acids. The trim removed 3 bases at V and 0 bases at J, leaving 6 bases unmatched. Germline loops: CDR1 GTSNPN, CDR2 SVGIG (reference sequence).

The rearrangement links TRBV5-1 to TRBJ2-2; TRBD1 matches 7 bases. CDR1 SGHRS and CDR2 YFSETQ come from the germline V gene. The CDR3 sequence is 15 residues long. The trim removed 0 bases at V and 7 bases at J, leaving 6 bases unmatched. In DNA, the CDR3 is TGCGCCAGCAGCTTGGACAACAGGGGTATCGGGGAGCTGTTTTTT. The encoded protein is CASSLDNRGIGELFF.

The V gene is TRBV29-1, the J gene TRBJ2-5; TRBD2 aligns across 8 bases. J gave up 7 bases and V 4 bases, and 14 bases lay outside the gene matches. The CDR3 has 15 residues. Germline CDR1 is SQVTM and CDR2 is ANQGSEA. In nucleotides, the CDR3 is TGCAGCGTTGGACCGGGAGGCCGGGGGGGAGGGACCCAGTACTTC. As protein: CSVGPGGRGGGTQYF.

V and J are TRBV21-1 and TRBJ2-3; the D segment call TRBD1 is taken from the table without a DNA check. TRBV21-1 is deemed a pseudogene. This CDR3 contains 17 residues. The chain's CDR3 is CASTITEPGQLTDTQYF. CDR3 in DNA: TGTGCCAGCACCATTACGGAACCGGGACAGCTCACAGATACGCAGTATTTT.

The chain links TRBV6-1 to TRBJ1-2, with 11 bases aligning to TRBD1. V lost 5 bases to trimming and J lost 4 bases; unmatched junction nucleotides: 6. The CDR3 has 15 amino acids. The germline gives CDR1 MNHNS, CDR2 SASEGT. In DNA form, the CDR3 reads TGTGCCAGCAGTCGTGGACAGGGGGCGGTCTATGGCTACACCTTC. It translates to CASSRGQGAVYGYTF.

The rearrangement uses TRBV18 and TRBJ1-1, with 9 bases that match TRBD1. The germline CDR1 and CDR2 sequences are KGHSH and LQKENI. V was pared by 5 bases and J by 3 bases, with 4 bases of the junction left unmatched. This CDR3 spans 14 amino acids. The DNA of the CDR3 is TGTGCCAGCTCAACAGACAGGGGGGACACTGAAGCTTTCTTT. This codes for CASSTDRGDTEAFF.

CDR3 DNA sequence: TGTGCCAGCAGCTTTTCCCCAGGGGGCGCGGATACGCAGTATTTT. Protein product: CASSFSPGGADTQYF. This sequence joins TRBV7-9 and TRBJ2-3; 8 positions agree with TRBD1. The length of the CDR3 is 15 residues. Germline V gives CDR1 SEHNR, CDR2 FQNEAQ (reference sequence). V shed 3 bases, J shed 6 bases, and the junction held 8 bases outside the gene matches.

This chain links TRBV19 with TRBJ2-7, with TRBD2 identical over 11 bases. The CDR3 is 15 amino acids. Trimming at V came to 6 bases and at J to 4 bases, leaving 8 bases not matched to a gene. Per the germline V gene, CDR1 is LNHDA and CDR2 is SQIVND (reference sequence). CDR3 amino acids: CASSLLLAGAYEQYF. In DNA form, the CDR3 reads TGTGCCAGTAGCCTTCTACTAGCGGGAGCTTACGAGCAGTACTTC.

The rearrangement joins TRBV5-6 to TRBJ2-7, with 8 nucleotides matching TRBD1. Germline CDR1 SGHDT, CDR2 YYEEEE. V was clipped by 4 bases and J by 3 bases; unmatched bases: 3. The CDR3 has 13 amino acids. CDR3 in amino acids: CASSRDRLYEQYF. The CDR3 DNA reads as TGTGCCAGCAGCCGGGACAGGCTCTACGAGCAGTACTTC.

The rearrangement joins TRBV7-7 to TRBJ2-1, with D possibly matching TRBD1 (6 bases). Germline values: CDR1 SSHAT, CDR2 FNYEAQ (reference sequence). CDR3 length equals 13 residues. The ends were cut back, 5 bases at V and 10 bases at J, with 15 bases in the middle. The CDR3 DNA follows: TGTGCCAGCAGCAAATACAGGGAAGGAGAGCAGTTCTTC. It codes for CASSKYREGEQFF.

The chain couples TRBV30 to TRBJ2-7; D possibly corresponds to TRBD1 (5 bases). The V end lost 4 bases, the J end lost 1 base, and 8 bases lay between the germline ends. The CDR3 runs 12 residues. Germline CDR1 GTSNPN, CDR2 SVGIG (reference sequence). Here the CDR3 reads CAWTKGSYEQYF. The CDR3 nucleotides are TGTGCCTGGACTAAGGGGTCCTACGAGCAGTACTTC.

The J gene is TRBJ1-1, the V gene TRBV6-5; D might be TRBD1 (5 bases). The germline CDR1 and CDR2 sequences are MNHEY and SVGAGI. V lost 0 bases to trimming and J lost 5 bases, with 10 bases between them. The CDR3 totals 14 residues. The CDR3 DNA reads as TGTGCCAGCAGTTACTCTAGCGGGGGTACTGAAGCTTTCTTT. Residues: CASSYSSGGTEAFF.

The chain couples TRBV7-9 to TRBJ2-1; TRBD1 is a possible D gene (5 bases). Germline CDR1 reads SEHNR; CDR2 reads FQNEAQ (reference sequence). This CDR3 has 14 residues. V gave up 2 bases and J gave up 6 bases, with 11 bases separating them. Here the CDR3 reads CASSLIRGSNEQFF. In DNA form, the CDR3 reads TGTGCCAGCAGCTTAATAAGGGGAAGCAATGAGCAGTTCTTC. Supplemented by reference TRBV7-9 and TRBJ2-1, the full variable domain reads DTGVSQNPRHKITKRGQNVTFRCDPISEHNRLYWYRQTLGQGPEFLTYFQNEAQLEKSRLLSDRFSAERPKGSFSTLEIQRTEQGDSAMYLCASSLIRGSNEQFFGPGTRLTVL.

This rearrangement joins TRBV6-5 to TRBJ2-7; D may be TRBD2 (5 bases). V dropped 2 bases and J dropped 5 bases, with 16 bases sitting between them. Germline V gives CDR1 MNHEY, CDR2 SVGAGI. The CDR3 totals 15 residues. This chain's CDR3 is CASSYLRLAHHEQYF. CDR3 sequence (DNA): TGTGCCAGCAGTTACCTCCGGCTAGCCCACCACGAGCAGTACTTC.

The rearrangement joins TRBV6-5 to TRBJ2-7; 7 nucleotides agree with TRBD2. The germline V gene has CDR1 MNHEY and CDR2 SVGAGI. CDR3 length: 15 residues. V lost 3 bases and J lost 5; bases outside the gene matches: 10. The CDR3 protein is CASSYLTSPVDEQYF. In nucleotides, the CDR3 is TGTGCCAGCAGTTATTTGACTAGCCCGGTCGACGAGCAGTACTTC.

This chain joins TRBV30 and TRBJ2-2; TRBD1 matches at 11 bases. J was trimmed by 4 bases and V by 3 bases; bases with no gene match: 4. The length of the CDR3 is 15 residues. CDR1 GTSNPN and CDR2 SVGIG come from the germline V gene (reference sequence). CDR3 residues: CAWRWTGGITGELFF. Here the CDR3 DNA reads TGTGCCTGGAGATGGACAGGGGGCATCACCGGGGAGCTGTTTTTT. Combining the CDR3 with reference TRBV30 and TRBJ2-2 gives the whole variable domain SQTIHQWPATLVQPVGSPLSLECTVEGTSNPNLYWYRQAAGRGLQLLFYSVGIGQISSEVPQNLSASRPQDRQFILSSKKLLLSDSGFYLCAWRWTGGITGELFFGEGSRLTVL.

V usage is TRBV19 and J usage is TRBJ1-3, with 7 bases that match TRBD1. Germline loops: CDR1 LNHDA, CDR2 SQIVND (reference sequence). This CDR3 has 14 residues. V was pared by 4 bases and J by 4 bases, with 4 bases of the junction left unmatched. The CDR3 DNA is TGTGCCAGTAGTACGGGGACAGAGGGAAACACCATATATTTT. The encoded protein is CASSTGTEGNTIYF.

The chain has TRBV6-5 and TRBJ2-1; TRBD2 agrees at 13 bases. The germline V gene encodes CDR1 MNHEY and CDR2 SVGAGI. The trim removed 2 bases at V and 6 bases at J, leaving 4 bases unmatched. The CDR3 has 16 amino acids. The CDR3 DNA is TGTGCCAGCAGTTACACCGGACTAGCGGGGGCCAATGAGCAGTTCTTC. It encodes CASSYTGLAGANEQFF.